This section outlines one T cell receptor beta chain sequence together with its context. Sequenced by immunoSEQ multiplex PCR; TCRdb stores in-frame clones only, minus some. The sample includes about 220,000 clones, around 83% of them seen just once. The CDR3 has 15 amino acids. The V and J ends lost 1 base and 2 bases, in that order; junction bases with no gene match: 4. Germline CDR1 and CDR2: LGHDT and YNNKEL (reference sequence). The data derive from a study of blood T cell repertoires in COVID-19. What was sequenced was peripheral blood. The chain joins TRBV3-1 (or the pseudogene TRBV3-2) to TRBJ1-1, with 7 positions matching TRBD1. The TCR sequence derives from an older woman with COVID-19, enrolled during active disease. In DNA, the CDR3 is TGTGCCAGCAGCCAAGGTTGGGACAGCAACACTGAAGCTTTCTTT. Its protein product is CASSQGWDSNTEAFF.